The clone carrying this TCR beta chain occurred once. What it recognizes is unknown. This CDR3 has 15 residues. Germline V gene data show CDR1 as SGHRS and CDR2 as YFSETQ. Trimming removed 0 bases from V and 3 bases from J; junction bases left unmatched: 4. This entry comes from a study of lymphopenia after photon versus proton radiotherapy. Broader study findings: After lymphocyte nadir, photon-treated repertoires showed oligoclonal expansion, especially CD8+ Temra.

Here immunoSEQ multiplex PCR was the method, and the copy in TCRdb shows in-frame clones only, minus some. This table holds around 70,000 clones, under 95% found once. This chain connects TRBV5-1 to TRBJ2-7, with 9 positions matching TRBD2. The clonotype was recovered from a woman aged 40-49 years with cholangiocarcinoma. The source material was peripheral blood, sampled from a patient treated with photon-based radiotherapy. The CDR3 is CASSLGREGLYEQYF. The DNA for the CDR3 is TGCGCCAGCAGCTTGGGGCGGGAGGGCCTCTACGAGCAGTACTTC.